What follows are 8 T cell receptor beta chains derived from one specimen sequenced in a study of T cell responses to AZD1222 COVID-19 vaccine. The data were produced by immunoSEQ multiplex PCR, yet TCRdb's version contains in-frame clones alone and is incomplete. In the table there are around 170,000 clones, approximately 90% of which are singletons. This specimen was peripheral blood, taken on day 0 of AZD1222 vaccination. Receptors originate from an adult in good health.

The gene calls are TRBV5-6 and TRBJ2-3; perhaps D is TRBD1 or TRBD2 (6 bases each). Germline values: CDR1 SGHDT, CDR2 YYEEEE. The CDR3 consists of 15 residues. V lost 2 bases, J lost 4 bases, and 14 bases lay in between. CDR3 DNA sequence: TGTGCCAGCAGCTTTGAGGGGGGAGGCGCAGATACGCAGTATTTT. Protein product: CASSFEGGGADTQYF.

This chain connects TRBV10-3 to TRBJ2-5; 8 positions match TRBD1. J gave up 2 bases and V 3 bases, and 5 bases lay outside the gene matches. This CDR3 comprises 15 residues. Germline assignment: CDR1 ENHRY and CDR2 SYGVKD. CDR3 bases: TGTGCCATCAGTGATGCACAGGGGGTACAAGAGACCCAGTACTTC. This translates into CAISDAQGVQETQYF.

This rearrangement joins TRBV6-5 to TRBJ1-2; the D gene is possibly TRBD1 (5 bases). The CDR3 totals 14 residues. V gave up 1 base and J gave up 4 bases, with 10 bases separating them. Germline V gene data show CDR1 as MNHEY and CDR2 as SVGAGI. The CDR3 loop reads CASSYLGVGYGYTF. In nucleotides, the CDR3 is TGTGCCAGCAGTTACTTAGGGGTAGGCTATGGCTACACCTTC.

V gene TRBV7-9 combines with J gene TRBJ1-1, with D hard to call. V lost 5 bases and J 1 base, leaving 5 bases between the germline ends. There are 12 residues in the CDR3. Germline V gene lookup returns CDR1 SEHNR and CDR2 FQNEAQ (reference sequence). The CDR3 here is CASSVRNTEAFF. Written as DNA, the CDR3 is TGTGCCAGCAGCGTCAGGAACACTGAAGCTTTCTTT.

V gene TRBV5-5 combines with J gene TRBJ2-3, with D perhaps being TRBD1 or TRBD2 (5 bases each). The germline V gene encodes CDR1 SGHKS and CDR2 YYEKEE (reference sequence). V gave up 4 bases and J gave up 3 bases, with 15 bases separating them. This CDR3 has 15 residues. The CDR3 coding sequence is TGTGCCAGCAGCGCATCCGGGGCTGGGACAGATACGCAGTATTTT. This encodes CASSASGAGTDTQYF.

The chain couples TRBV19 to TRBJ2-1, with D possibly TRBD2 on 5 matching bases. Germline values: CDR1 LNHDA, CDR2 SQIVND (reference sequence). V lost 6 bases, J lost 1 base, and 10 bases lay in between. This CDR3 region has 14 residues. CDR3 protein: CASRRADSYNEQFF. In DNA, the CDR3 is TGTGCCAGTAGGAGGGCAGATTCCTACAATGAGCAGTTCTTC.

This CDR3 reads CASTPSAPYNEQFF. The CDR3 DNA follows: TGCGCCAGCACTCCGAGCGCGCCTTACAATGAGCAGTTCTTC. This chain joins TRBV10-2 and TRBJ2-1, with D unclear. CDR1 and CDR2 (germline): WSHSY, SAAADI. The CDR3 covers 14 residues. V lost 7 bases and J 4 bases, leaving 14 bases between the germline ends.

The chain is built from TRBV3-1 (or the pseudogene TRBV3-2) and TRBJ2-5; the D gene is possibly TRBD2 (7 bases). This CDR3 comprises 17 residues. The V gene lost 0 bases and the J gene lost 2 bases, with 16 bases spanning the gap. Per germline, CDR1 LGHDT and CDR2 YNNKEL (reference sequence). CDR3 sequence reads: CASSQDRVGGLQETQYF. The DNA of the CDR3 is TGTGCCAGCAGCCAAGATCGCGTCGGGGGGCTACAAGAGACCCAGTACTTC.